The sample holds many counts of the clone carrying this T cell receptor (beta chain). Unsorted bulk tissue (about 18-30 mg) underwent RNA and DNA co-extraction. From approximately 490 ng total RNA, TCR beta cDNA was generated with a primer in the constant region. Libraries of TCR beta came from three nested multiplex PCR rounds with slightly modified ARM-PCR. Rounds one and two of PCR, each of 10 cycles, were primed with TRBV1-TRBV30 forward primers and a C-beta reverse primer. MiXCR, run by TCRdb on the multiplex PCR reads, gives a single entry per CDR3 protein. Among more than 75,000 distinct CDR3 sequences listed, approximately 72% were seen once. The CDR3 has 15 residues. Trimming took 6 bases from V and 8 from J; bases not matched to a gene: 13. CDR1 ENHRY and CDR2 SYGVKD come from the germline V gene. This specimen comes from a study of tumor-infiltrating lymphocytes in primary liver carcinoma.

This sequence was found in a middle-aged man with primary liver carcinoma and hepatitis B virus infection. The specimen was liver tumor tissue from sampling region 1. Regarding subset: tumor region T1, superior pole. The V gene is TRBV10-3, the J gene TRBJ2-1, with 7 bases matching TRBD2. The CDR3 bases are TGTGCCATCAGGGGTTTAGGGGCGGGAGATGATGAGCAGTTCTTC. This sequence encodes CAIRGLGAGDDEQFF.